In its sample, the clone carrying this TCR beta chain ranks as medium-sized. The entry originates in a study of early T cells in non-severe SARS-CoV-2 infection. Study in general: Sequencing of bulk RNA from unsorted whole blood was done, without chain pairing.

Between the trimmed V and J ends, which lost 5 bases and 8 bases, there was a span of 33 bases. The CDR3 length is 20 residues. Germline CDR1 is SGHTA and CDR2 is FQGNSA. Unique molecular identifiers were attached to individual cDNA molecules. TCRdb fed the 5' RACE reads into MiXCR, producing one record per CDR3 protein. Among nearly 9,500 distinct CDR3 sequences listed, about 5% were seen once. This sequence joins TRBV7-2 and TRBJ2-2, with D maybe TRBD2 (10 bases). This TCR derives from an adult who was a healthcare worker with PCR-confirmed SARS-CoV-2 infection or an uninfected control (not recorded which). Sequencing was performed on whole blood. CDR3 nucleotide sequence: TGTGCCAGCAGCCTAGGGCGGACAGGGGTAAAAGCGGGAGGGCCTGGGGAGCTGTTTTTT. It codes for CASSLGRTGVKAGGPGELFF.